This is a list of T cell receptor beta chains from one sample in a study of blood T cell repertoires in COVID-19. Assay used: immunoSEQ multiplex PCR; TCRdb lists only in-frame clones, some missing. The sample yields about 140,000 clones, roughly 80% seen once. Material: peripheral blood. These receptors were taken from a man aged 50 to 59 with acute or convalescent COVID-19. CDR3s include the opening cysteine and the closing phenylalanine or tryptophan. The order of the fields is J gene, V gene, CDR3 protein.

j_gene: TRBJ2-7
v_gene: TRBV2
CDR3aa: CASSEQGRTYEQYF

j_gene: TRBJ1-2
v_gene: TRBV30
CDR3aa: CAWISGQGIANGYTF

j_gene: TRBJ1-2
v_gene: TRBV6-4
CDR3aa: CASSETSQGIYGYTF

j_gene: TRBJ2-2
v_gene: TRBV5-4
CDR3aa: CASSRPGQGSGELFF

j_gene: TRBJ1-3
v_gene: TRBV2
CDR3aa: CASSTGSSGNTIYF

j_gene: TRBJ2-3
v_gene: TRBV6-1
CDR3aa: CASSEGIGYADTQYF

j_gene: TRBJ1-4
v_gene: TRBV2
CDR3aa: CASRQGAVYEKLFF

j_gene: TRBJ1-1
v_gene: TRBV6-2/TRBV6-3
CDR3aa: CASSLRGSWMNTEAFF

j_gene: TRBJ2-5
v_gene: TRBV3-1/TRBV3-2
CDR3aa: CASSQDPRGGDAGDHQETQYF

j_gene: TRBJ1-1
v_gene: TRBV2
CDR3aa: CASSEVRGLGTEAFF

j_gene: TRBJ2-2
v_gene: TRBV3-1/TRBV3-2
CDR3aa: CASSQVVSGGDNTGELFF

j_gene: TRBJ2-6
v_gene: TRBV2
CDR3aa: CASGLSGANVLTF

j_gene: TRBJ1-2
v_gene: TRBV5-1
CDR3aa: CASSGTGTGLGGYTF

j_gene: TRBJ1-1
v_gene: TRBV19
CDR3aa: CASSSSGTRSFGTEAFF

j_gene: TRBJ2-1
v_gene: TRBV3-1/TRBV3-2
CDR3aa: CASSQWLTSGGDEQFF

j_gene: TRBJ1-1
v_gene: TRBV13
CDR3aa: CASSPVTGRTEAFF

j_gene: TRBJ2-1
v_gene: TRBV11-2
CDR3aa: CASSPLATSWGGNEQFF

j_gene: TRBJ2-7
v_gene: TRBV7-9
CDR3aa: CASSLSLAGYEQYF

j_gene: TRBJ1-2
v_gene: TRBV5-4
CDR3aa: CASSLGRDWSYGYTF

j_gene: TRBJ2-7
v_gene: TRBV29-1
CDR3aa: CSVGDSPKYEQYF

j_gene: TRBJ1-2
v_gene: TRBV6-6
CDR3aa: CASSLSHPGQGYGYTF

j_gene: TRBJ2-7
v_gene: TRBV21-1
CDR3aa: CASTDSAAYEQYF

j_gene: TRBJ1-2
v_gene: TRBV5-6
CDR3aa: CASSLASRYTF

j_gene: TRBJ1-2
v_gene: TRBV6-1
CDR3aa: CASSEERGGYGYTF

j_gene: TRBJ2-6
v_gene: TRBV5-1
CDR3aa: CASSLGGGSGANVLTF

j_gene: TRBJ1-2
v_gene: TRBV4-2
CDR3aa: CASSQEQGDGYGYTF

j_gene: TRBJ1-5
v_gene: TRBV28
CDR3aa: CASSLSGTGGTQPQHF

j_gene: TRBJ2-7
v_gene: TRBV4-2
CDR3aa: CASSQDGGDRGYEQYF

j_gene: TRBJ2-3
v_gene: TRBV27
CDR3aa: CASSSPPDTQYF

j_gene: TRBJ1-1
v_gene: TRBV25-1
CDR3aa: CASSEAGNTEAFF

j_gene: TRBJ2-5
v_gene: TRBV5-1
CDR3aa: CASSGQGGMETQYF

j_gene: TRBJ1-6
v_gene: TRBV5-1
CDR3aa: CASSLDHTGGNSPLHF

j_gene: TRBJ1-6
v_gene: TRBV7-3
CDR3aa: CASSTSGQGGAYNSPLHF

j_gene: TRBJ2-3
v_gene: TRBV11-1
CDR3aa: CASSPGTAGADTQYF

j_gene: TRBJ1-1
v_gene: TRBV11-2
CDR3aa: CASSLSSLVNTEAFF

j_gene: TRBJ2-1
v_gene: TRBV5-1
CDR3aa: CASTDGGSSYNEQFF

j_gene: TRBJ1-3
v_gene: TRBV4-1
CDR3aa: CASSQVDWGNTIYF

j_gene: TRBJ1-2
v_gene: TRBV30
CDR3aa: CAGFNRGSYGYTF

j_gene: TRBJ2-1
v_gene: TRBV18
CDR3aa: CASSPGQINEQFF

j_gene: TRBJ1-1
v_gene: TRBV18
CDR3aa: CASSPSNEGAFF

j_gene: TRBJ1-2
v_gene: TRBV6-5
CDR3aa: CATRDRSNYGYTF

j_gene: TRBJ2-1
v_gene: TRBV4-1
CDR3aa: CASSRNNEQFF

j_gene: TRBJ1-2
v_gene: TRBV7-8
CDR3aa: CASSSPLSRDSYGYTF

j_gene: TRBJ2-3
v_gene: TRBV2
CDR3aa: CATWGGGLAWQYF

j_gene: TRBJ1-6
v_gene: TRBV9
CDR3aa: CASSQALQGNSPLHF

j_gene: TRBJ1-1
v_gene: TRBV5-1
CDR3aa: CASSVEMNTEAFF

j_gene: TRBJ2-6
v_gene: TRBV18
CDR3aa: CASSPGLAAGANVLTF

j_gene: TRBJ2-7
v_gene: TRBV5-6
CDR3aa: CASRGTGSYEQYF

j_gene: TRBJ1-2
v_gene: TRBV19
CDR3aa: CASSWGRSGYTF

j_gene: TRBJ2-5
v_gene: TRBV30
CDR3aa: CAWSGQGMGTQYF